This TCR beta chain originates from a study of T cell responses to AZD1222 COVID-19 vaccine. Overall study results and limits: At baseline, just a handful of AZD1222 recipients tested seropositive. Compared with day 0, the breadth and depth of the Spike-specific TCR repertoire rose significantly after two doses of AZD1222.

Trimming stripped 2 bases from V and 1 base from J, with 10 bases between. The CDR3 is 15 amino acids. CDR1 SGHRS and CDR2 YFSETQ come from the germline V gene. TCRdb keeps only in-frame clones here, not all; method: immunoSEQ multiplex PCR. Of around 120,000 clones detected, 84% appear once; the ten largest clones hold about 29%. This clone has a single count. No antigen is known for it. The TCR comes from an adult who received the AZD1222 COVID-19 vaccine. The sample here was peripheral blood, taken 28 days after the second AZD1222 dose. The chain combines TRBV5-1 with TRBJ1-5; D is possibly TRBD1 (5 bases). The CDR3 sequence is CASSFSGASNQPQHF. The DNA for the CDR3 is TGCGCCAGCAGCTTCTCTGGGGCAAGCAATCAGCCCCAGCATTTT.